These 15 T cell receptor beta chains share one sample of origin, sequenced in a study of shared clonotypes between healthy human individuals. Some clones are missing from TCRdb's copy, which holds only in-frame ones; the method was immunoSEQ multiplex PCR. The data hold around 1.9 million clones, with around 95% observed a single time. CD45RO-negative CD8 cells positively selected for CCR7 made up the naive population, which excluded terminally differentiated effector memory CD45RA+ cells. Sequencing was performed on naive CD8+ T cells from PBMCs. All receptors derive from a man aged 18 to 30 in good health. Some clones in this sample may be carry-over from other donors' samples.

This clone has just a few counts. At the DNA level, this CDR3 is encoded by other sequences in the same sample as well. This chain connects TRBV9 to TRBJ1-1; a possible D gene is TRBD1 (6 bases). Trimming stripped 1 base from V and 5 bases from J, with 9 bases between. The CDR3 length is 13 residues. Per germline, CDR1 SGDLS and CDR2 YYNGEE. The CDR3 nucleotides read TGTGCCAGCAGCGTACAGGGGAGGACTGAAGCTTTCTTT. This translates into CASSVQGRTEAFF.

The chain is built from TRBV28 and TRBJ2-1; 7 bases are a match to TRBD2. This CDR3 has 15 residues. V was pared by 3 bases and J by 6 bases, with 8 bases of the junction left unmatched. CDR1 is MDHEN and CDR2 is SYDVKM in the germline V gene. CDR3: CASSFSGGFGNEQFF. CDR3 coding DNA: TGTGCCAGCAGTTTTTCGGGAGGCTTTGGCAATGAGCAGTTCTTC.

The genes are TRBV28 and TRBJ2-7, with 7 bases fitting TRBD1. Per germline, CDR1 MDHEN and CDR2 SYDVKM. The ends lost 3 bases at V and 4 bases at J; junction bases unmatched: 9. CDR3 size: 15 residues. The CDR3 loop reads CASSFSPGQKYEQYF. DNA of the CDR3: TGTGCCAGCAGTTTCAGCCCGGGACAGAAGTACGAGCAGTACTTC.

The V and J genes are TRBV14 and TRBJ2-7; 10 bases line up with TRBD2. The V segment lost 3 bases and the J segment 0 bases; nucleotides outside the gene matches: 17. The CDR3 loop spans 20 amino acids. CDR1 is SGHDN and CDR2 is FVKESK in the germline V gene. CDR3: CASSQGIAGGGTINSYEQYF. The CDR3 bases are TGTGCCAGCAGCCAGGGCATAGCGGGAGGAGGGACTATTAACTCCTACGAGCAGTACTTC.

This clone was counted once. The chain recombines TRBV4-1 with TRBJ1-3, with no clear D. The CDR3 runs 13 residues. V dropped 5 bases and J dropped 0 bases, with 5 bases sitting between them. CDR1 is MGHRA, CDR2 YSYEKL, per germline. DNA of the CDR3: TGCGCCAGCAGCGGGAACTCTGGAAACACCATATATTTT. This encodes CASSGNSGNTIYF.

This chain links TRBV27 with TRBJ1-2; no clear D. Germline values: CDR1 MNHEY, CDR2 SMNVEV (reference sequence). V gave up 6 bases and J gave up 7 bases, with 24 bases separating them. The CDR3 spans 16 residues. This CDR3 reads CASSLNGWATPAGYTF. The CDR3 bases are TGTGCCAGCAGCCTAAACGGGTGGGCGACACCGGCTGGCTACACCTTC.

V usage is TRBV28 and J usage is TRBJ2-1, with a weak D call TRBD2 (6 bases). The germline gives CDR1 MDHEN, CDR2 SYDVKM. V shed 6 bases and J shed 1 base, with 13 bases lying between them. The CDR3 has 15 amino acids. The CDR3 nucleotides read TGTGCCAGCAGATCTACTAGCTGGTCCTACAATGAGCAGTTCTTC. This translates into CASRSTSWSYNEQFF.

The chain has TRBV30 and TRBJ2-2; D not certain. The V and J ends lost 4 bases and 3 bases respectively, with 12 bases between them. Germline V gene lookup returns CDR1 GTSNPN and CDR2 SVGIG (reference sequence). This CDR3 contains 14 residues. This chain's CDR3 is CAWTPWFDTGELFF. As DNA, the CDR3 is TGTGCCTGGACGCCTTGGTTTGACACCGGGGAGCTGTTTTTT.

CDR3 region: CASSASGVSNQPQHF. CDR3 in DNA: TGTGCCAGCAGCGCCTCAGGGGTGAGCAATCAGCCCCAGCATTTT. The gene calls are TRBV9 and TRBJ1-5, with D possibly TRBD1 on 6 matching bases. CDR3 length: 15 amino acids. Germline V gives CDR1 SGDLS, CDR2 YYNGEE. The germline V and J ends were trimmed by 3 bases and 1 base, with 11 bases remaining between them.

This clone was recorded a few times. The chain is built from TRBV10-2 and TRBJ1-2; D remains ambiguous. V was cut by 2 bases and J by 6 bases, with 7 bases left in between. Germline loops: CDR1 WSHSY, CDR2 SAAADI. This CDR3 spans 12 amino acids. CDR3 nucleotides: TGCGCCAGCAGTGAGCGAAGAGATGGCTACACCTTC. It specifies CASSERRDGYTF.

Notes on this clone: Other DNA sequences from this sample encode an identical CDR3 as well. The chain couples TRBV9 to TRBJ2-3; no firm D call. The V gene lost 0 bases and the J gene lost 2 bases, with 4 bases spanning the gap. The germline CDR1 and CDR2 sequences are SGDLS and YYNGEE. The CDR3 consists of 13 residues. In nucleotides, the CDR3 is TGTGCCAGCAGCGTAGTAGCCACAGATACGCAGTATTTT. Its protein is CASSVVATDTQYF.

This chain joins TRBV19 and TRBJ2-4, with 8 bases that match TRBD1. V shed 1 base, J shed 8 bases, and the junction held 4 bases outside the gene matches. This CDR3 region has 14 residues. CDR1 is LNHDA and CDR2 is SQIVND in the germline V gene (reference sequence). DNA for the CDR3: TGTGCCAGTAGTATAGGGACAGGGATACACATTCAGTACTTC. Translated: CASSIGTGIHIQYF.

This rearrangement joins TRBV9 to TRBJ1-1, with D possibly matching TRBD1 (5 bases). V lost 4 bases and J 4 bases, leaving 20 bases between the germline ends. CDR3 length: 16 residues. Germline V gene sequence: CDR1 SGDLS, CDR2 YYNGEE. The CDR3 bases are TGTGCCAGCAGCAATGCTCAGGGTATCCTCACCACTGAAGCTTTCTTT. Protein: CASSNAQGILTTEAFF.

The rearrangement joins TRBV7-6 to TRBJ1-2, with 7 bases matching TRBD1. This CDR3 is built from 14 residues. In germline, CDR1 is SGHVS, CDR2 FNYEAQ. V gave up 5 bases and J gave up 1 base; unmatched junction bases: 4. In DNA form, the CDR3 reads TGTGCCAGCAGCCCGAGGGGGCTTAACTATGGCTACACCTTC. Its protein product is CASSPRGLNYGYTF.

The chain couples TRBV6-5 to TRBJ2-7; D gene unclear. Trimming took 2 bases from V and 0 from J, leaving 8 bases between them. The CDR3 covers 14 residues. In germline, CDR1 is MNHEY, CDR2 SVGAGI. The CDR3 bases are TGTGCCAGCAGTTACGGTGGGATCTCCTACGAGCAGTACTTC. Its translation: CASSYGGISYEQYF.